This T cell receptor beta chain was recorded in a study of blood T cell repertoires in COVID-19. About the research overall: The samples span acute and convalescent COVID-19 from the United States, Italy and Spain.

J gave up 8 bases and V 5 bases, and 8 bases lay outside the gene matches. This CDR3 is 13 amino acids long. Germline values: CDR1 PRHDT, CDR2 FYEKMQ (reference sequence). This clone was counted a single time. The participants were between roughly 18 and 90 years old and came from 24 US areas. Two negative PCRs, clearance, or symptom resolution characterized the recovered Cohort 3 donors. Authors' processing steps: Amplified reference gene primers provided the basis for estimating nucleated cell counts. Data came from immunoSEQ multiplex PCR; TCRdb stores just in-frame clones and leaves some out. V, J and clone size are those of that table, while D and trimming were read from the DNA. The sample lists some 100,000 clones, about 86% occurring once.

The receptor was isolated from a woman aged 45-65 years who had recovered from COVID-19. Sequencing input: PBMCs or T cells enriched from blood (not recorded which). This sequence joins TRBV13 and TRBJ2-7, with 8 bases matching TRBD1. The CDR3 sequence is CASSPDRQGQQYF. CDR3 nucleotides: TGTGCCAGCAGCCCTGACCGACAGGGGCAGCAGTACTTC. The variable domain in full, completed from reference TRBV13 and TRBJ2-7, reads AAGVIQSPRHLIKEKRETATLKCYPIPRHDTVYWYQQGPGQDPQFLISFYEKMQSDKGSIPDRFSAQQFSDYHSELNMSSLELGDSALYFCASSPDRQGQQYFGPGTRLTVT.